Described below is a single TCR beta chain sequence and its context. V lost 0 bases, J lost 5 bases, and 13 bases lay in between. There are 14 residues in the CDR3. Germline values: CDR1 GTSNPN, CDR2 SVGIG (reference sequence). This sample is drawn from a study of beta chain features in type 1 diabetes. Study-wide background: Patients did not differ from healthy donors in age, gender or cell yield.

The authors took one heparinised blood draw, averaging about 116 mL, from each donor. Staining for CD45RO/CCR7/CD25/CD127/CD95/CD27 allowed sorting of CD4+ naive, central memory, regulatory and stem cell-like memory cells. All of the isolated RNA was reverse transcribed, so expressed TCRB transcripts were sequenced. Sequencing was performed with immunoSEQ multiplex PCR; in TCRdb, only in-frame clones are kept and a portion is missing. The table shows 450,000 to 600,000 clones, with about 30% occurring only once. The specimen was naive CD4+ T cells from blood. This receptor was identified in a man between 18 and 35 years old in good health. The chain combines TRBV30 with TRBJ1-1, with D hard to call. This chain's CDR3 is CAWSVVFGRTEAFF. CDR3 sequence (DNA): TGTGCCTGGAGTGTAGTTTTCGGTCGGACTGAAGCTTTCTTT.